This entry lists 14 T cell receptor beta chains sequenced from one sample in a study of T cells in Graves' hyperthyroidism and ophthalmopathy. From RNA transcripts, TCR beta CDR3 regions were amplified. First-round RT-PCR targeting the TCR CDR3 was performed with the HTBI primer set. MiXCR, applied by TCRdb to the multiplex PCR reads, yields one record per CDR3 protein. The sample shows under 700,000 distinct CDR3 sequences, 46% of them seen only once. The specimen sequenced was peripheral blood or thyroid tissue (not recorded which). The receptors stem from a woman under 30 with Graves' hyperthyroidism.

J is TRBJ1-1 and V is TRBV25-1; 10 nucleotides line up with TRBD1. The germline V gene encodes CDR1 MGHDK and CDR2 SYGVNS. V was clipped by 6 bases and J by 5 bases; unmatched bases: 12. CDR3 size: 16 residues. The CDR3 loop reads CASSLGDRGVGTEAFF. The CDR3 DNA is TGTGCCAGCAGCTTAGGGGACAGGGGTGTAGGAACTGAAGCTTTCTTT.

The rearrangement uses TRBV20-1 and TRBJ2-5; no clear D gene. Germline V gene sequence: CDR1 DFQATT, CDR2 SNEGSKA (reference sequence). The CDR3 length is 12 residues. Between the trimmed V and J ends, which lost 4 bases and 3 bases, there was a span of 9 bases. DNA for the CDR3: TGCAGTGCTACCGGCCAGAAAGAGACCCAGTACTTC. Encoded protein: CSATGQKETQYF.

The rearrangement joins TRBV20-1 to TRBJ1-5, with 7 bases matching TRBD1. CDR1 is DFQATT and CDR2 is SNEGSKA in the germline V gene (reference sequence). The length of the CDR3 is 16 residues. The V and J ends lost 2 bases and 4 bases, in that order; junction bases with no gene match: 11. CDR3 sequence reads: CSARHPAGQRNQPQHF. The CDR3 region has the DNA TGCAGTGCTAGACATCCAGCGGGACAGCGAAATCAGCCCCAGCATTTT.

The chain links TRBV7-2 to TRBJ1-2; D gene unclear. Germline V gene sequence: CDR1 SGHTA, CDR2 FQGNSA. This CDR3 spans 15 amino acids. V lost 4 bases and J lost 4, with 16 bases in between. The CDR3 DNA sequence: TGTGCCAGCAGCTCACACGACCGGGCCGTCTATGGCTACACCTTC. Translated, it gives CASSSHDRAVYGYTF.

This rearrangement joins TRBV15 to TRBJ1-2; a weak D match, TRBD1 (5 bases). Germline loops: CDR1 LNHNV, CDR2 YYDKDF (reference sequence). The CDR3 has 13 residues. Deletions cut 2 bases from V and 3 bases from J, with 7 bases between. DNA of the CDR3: TGTGCCACCAGCAGAATAGGGGACTATGGCTACACCTTC. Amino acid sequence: CATSRIGDYGYTF.

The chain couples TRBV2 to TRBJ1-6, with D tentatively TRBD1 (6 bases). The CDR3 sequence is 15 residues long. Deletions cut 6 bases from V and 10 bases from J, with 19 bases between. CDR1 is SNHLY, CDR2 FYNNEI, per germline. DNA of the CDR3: TGTGCCAGCAGCCAAGGAGGGGGTCGGGGATCACCCCTCCACTTT. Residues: CASSQGGGRGSPLHF.

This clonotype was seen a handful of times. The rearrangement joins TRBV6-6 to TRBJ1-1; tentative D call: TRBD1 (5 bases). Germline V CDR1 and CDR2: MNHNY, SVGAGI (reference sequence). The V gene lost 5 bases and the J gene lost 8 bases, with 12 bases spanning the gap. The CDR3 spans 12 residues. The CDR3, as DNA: TGTGCCAGCAGTATGGGACGGAGAGAAGCTTTCTTT. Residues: CASSMGRREAFF.

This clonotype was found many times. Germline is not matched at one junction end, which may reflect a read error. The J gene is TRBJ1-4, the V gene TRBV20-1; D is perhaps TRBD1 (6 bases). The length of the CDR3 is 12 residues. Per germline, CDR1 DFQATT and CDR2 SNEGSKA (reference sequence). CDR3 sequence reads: CSAIRRGEKLLF. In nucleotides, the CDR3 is TGCAGTGCCATCCGCAGGGGTGAAAAACTCCTTTTT.

The CDR3 sequence is CASSSPGPETQYF. The CDR3 DNA reads TGTGCCAGCAGCTCCCCGGGGCCGGAGACCCAGTACTTC. The rearrangement joins TRBV7-9 to TRBJ2-5; D possibly uses TRBD1 or TRBD2 (5 bases each). The CDR3 totals 13 residues. V shed 4 bases and J shed 5 bases, with 11 bases lying between them. Germline values: CDR1 SEHNR, CDR2 FQNEAQ (reference sequence).

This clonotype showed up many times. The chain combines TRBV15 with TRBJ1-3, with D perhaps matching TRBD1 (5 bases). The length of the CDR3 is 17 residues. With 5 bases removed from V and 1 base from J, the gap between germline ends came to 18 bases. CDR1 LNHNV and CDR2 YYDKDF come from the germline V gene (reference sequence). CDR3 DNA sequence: TGTGCCACCAGCGGAACTTGGGGGGAGGCGTCTGGAAACACCATATATTTT. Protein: CATSGTWGEASGNTIYF.

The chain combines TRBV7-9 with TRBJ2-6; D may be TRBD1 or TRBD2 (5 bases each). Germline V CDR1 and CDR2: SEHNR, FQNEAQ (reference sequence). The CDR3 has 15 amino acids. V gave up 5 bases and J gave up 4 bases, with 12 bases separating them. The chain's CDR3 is CASSRGARGANVLTF. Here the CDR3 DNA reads TGTGCCAGCAGCAGAGGGGCAAGAGGGGCCAACGTCCTGACTTTC.

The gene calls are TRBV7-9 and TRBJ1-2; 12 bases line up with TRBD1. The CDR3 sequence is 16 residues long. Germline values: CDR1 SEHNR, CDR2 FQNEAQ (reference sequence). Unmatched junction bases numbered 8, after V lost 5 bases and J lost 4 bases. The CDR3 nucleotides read TGTGCCAGCAGCCCGGGACAGGGGGCGCCGGGCTATGGCTACACCTTC. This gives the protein CASSPGQGAPGYGYTF.

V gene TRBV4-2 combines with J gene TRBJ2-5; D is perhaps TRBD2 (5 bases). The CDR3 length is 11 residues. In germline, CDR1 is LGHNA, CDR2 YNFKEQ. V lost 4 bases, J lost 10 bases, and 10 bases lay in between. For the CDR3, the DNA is TGTGCCAGCAGCCCCGGGGTCAACCAGTACTTC. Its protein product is CASSPGVNQYF.

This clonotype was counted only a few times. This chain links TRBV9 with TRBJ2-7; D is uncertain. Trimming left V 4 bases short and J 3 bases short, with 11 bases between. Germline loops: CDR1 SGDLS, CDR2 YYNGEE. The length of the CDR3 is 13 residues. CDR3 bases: TGTGCCAGCAGCCCCCGAGCCGGCTACGAGCAGTACTTC. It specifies CASSPRAGYEQYF.